The entry that follows covers one TCR beta chain sequence. This sample was taken from a study of T-cell memory formation after mild COVID-19. 5'RACE with constant-segment primers built TCRalpha and TCRbeta cDNA libraries with UMIs. TCRdb fed the 5' RACE reads into MiXCR, producing one record per CDR3 protein. The table has a few hundred thousand distinct CDR3 sequences, around 25% seen once. The CDR3 runs 14 residues. Germline trimming cut 4 bases from V and 5 bases from J; bases unmatched to any gene: 8. CDR1 SGHNT and CDR2 YYREEE come from the germline V gene (reference sequence). The sequenced material came from PBMCs or a T cell subset sorted from them (not recorded which). The clonotype originates from an adult woman who had mild COVID-19 (a few samples of this study predate the infection). Cell type and time point are not known. This chain links TRBV5-4 with TRBJ2-5, with 7 bases fitting TRBD1. DNA for the CDR3: TGTGCCAGCAGCCTTGGACAGGCGACGGAGACCCAGTACTTC. As protein: CASSLGQATETQYF.